This TCR beta chain was recovered during a study of shared clonotypes between healthy human individuals. Study as a whole: Each donor had three CD4 naive, three CD4 memory, two CD8 naive and one CD8 memory plate.

In regard to this clone: Antigen: not known.

TCRdb keeps only in-frame clones here, not all; method: immunoSEQ multiplex PCR. The sample shows about 980,000 clones, less than 85% of them seen only once. The study, taken as a whole, reports: Naive subsets generally had larger estimated richness than memory subsets. Since donors were few, the genetic and exposure-history diversity represented was limited.

Germline-derived CDR1 and CDR2 are SGHVS and FQNEAQ. The CDR3 extends over 18 amino acids. Trimming cost V 4 bases and J 3 bases, with 21 bases left between them. The chain joins TRBV7-8 to TRBJ2-2; D possibly corresponds to TRBD2 (7 bases). What was sequenced was memory CD4+ T cells sorted from blood. Noted subset: CD45RA-negative fraction. The clonotype comes from a man in his late teens or twenties in good health. The CDR3 is CASSSVRGAGKYTGELFF. CDR3 bases: TGTGCCAGCAGCTCCGTTCGGGGGGCAGGGAAGTACACCGGGGAGCTGTTTTTT.